This T cell receptor (beta chain) was profiled in a study of tissue T cells after allogeneic stem cell transplantation. Some clones are missing from TCRdb's copy, which holds only in-frame ones; the method was immunoSEQ multiplex PCR. Of 1,500 to 2,000 clones detected, 82% appear once; the ten largest clones hold about 9.3%. General study results and limits: Motif-based clustering found tissue-specific repertoire signatures shared across patients, though few clones were shared. Within patients, tissue anatomy strongly shaped TCR repertoire composition. In patients and mice, blood and spleen missed much of tissue repertoire.

Trimming removed 6 bases from V and 1 base from J; junction bases left unmatched: 4. Germline-derived CDR1 and CDR2 are MDHEN and SYDVKM. There are 14 residues in the CDR3. Steroid-refractory graft-versus-host disease after allogeneic hematopoietic cell transplant qualified adults for prospective research-autopsy enrollment. This clone appeared a single time. As yet, its antigen is unknown. The sequencing used stomach tissue, collected at autopsy. This clonotype was sampled from a male patient at least 60 years old with steroid-refractory graft-versus-host disease after an allogeneic stem cell transplant. Some T cells may be supplied by the graft donor. This chain uses TRBV28 with TRBJ1-1; 8 positions agree with TRBD1. The CDR3 spells CASRVTGANTEAFF. CDR3 in DNA: TGTGCCAGCAGGGTGACAGGGGCGAACACTGAAGCTTTCTTT.